The 7 T cell receptor beta chains presented below share a single source sample, sequenced in a study of blood T cells in healthy people across ages. With a J-beta primer mix and a sample-barcoded 5' primer, a second PCR ran about 7 to 12 cycles. TCRdb used MiXCR to reprocess the 5' RACE reads, holding one entry per CDR3 protein. In the table there are 1.5 million to 2 million distinct CDR3 sequences, roughly 50% of which are singletons. Sequenced: blood. These receptors were collected from a woman in her 40s in good health.

J is TRBJ2-1 and V is TRBV5-1; D unresolved. This CDR3 is built from 19 residues. CDR1 is SGHRS, CDR2 YFSETQ, per germline. The germline V and J ends were trimmed by 3 bases and 0 bases, with 22 bases remaining between them. The CDR3, as DNA: TGCGCCAGCAGCTCCAGTCCCTTGGACGTCCCGAGCTCCTACAATGAGCAGTTCTTC. The encoded protein is CASSSSPLDVPSSYNEQFF.

The CDR3 coding sequence is TGTGCCACCAGCAGAGAAGGGGTCGGCATTCAGTACTTC. Translated, it gives CATSREGVGIQYF. The rearrangement links TRBV15 to TRBJ2-4; tentatively, D is TRBD1 (5 bases). Looked up from germline, CDR1 is LNHNV and CDR2 is YYDKDF (reference sequence). Trimming cost V 0 bases and J 9 bases, with 9 bases left between them. CDR3 length: 13 residues.

This clonotype occurred a few times. The V call is TRBV6-2 or TRBV6-3, the J call TRBJ1-2; 7 nucleotides line up with TRBD1. The germline V gene has CDR1 MNHEY and CDR2 SVGEGT. This CDR3 spans 12 amino acids. V shed 5 bases and J 8 bases; nucleotides not matched to a gene: 5. DNA of the CDR3: TGTGCCAGCAGTGACAGGGATCGAGGCTACACCTTC. Residues: CASSDRDRGYTF.

The V and J genes are TRBV20-1 and TRBJ2-7; 8 bases agree with TRBD1. The CDR3 totals 13 residues. V shed 6 bases, J shed 4 bases, and the junction held 8 bases outside the gene matches. Germline assignment: CDR1 DFQATT and CDR2 SNEGSKA (reference sequence). CDR3 DNA sequence: TGCAGTGCGTCCGGGACAGGACTTTACGAGCAGTACTTC. Protein sequence: CSASGTGLYEQYF.

This clonotype was picked up a small number of times. The rearrangement uses TRBV6-2 or TRBV6-3 and TRBJ2-7; no definite D call. With the DNA end fitting TRBJ2-5 better, the J assignment may be wrong. Germline V gene lookup returns CDR1 MNHEY and CDR2 SVGEGT. The length of the CDR3 is 14 residues. CDR3 in DNA: TGTGCCAGCACCAGACAAGCATGGGAAGAGACCCAGTACTTC. Its translation is CASTRQAWEETQYF.

J is TRBJ2-3 and V is TRBV29-1, with D hard to call. The CDR3 contains 15 residues. CDR1 is SQVTM and CDR2 is ANQGSEA in the germline V gene. V lost 8 bases to trimming and J lost 4 bases, with 22 bases between them. CDR3 bases: TGCAGCTCTACCCCGTCATCGTCGGTCGCAGATACGCAGTATTTT. Translating it yields CSSTPSSSVADTQYF.

The rearrangement links TRBV7-9 to TRBJ1-6; 10 bases match TRBD1. This CDR3 is built from 15 residues. V was clipped by 5 bases and J by 12 bases; unmatched bases: 10. Germline values: CDR1 SEHNR, CDR2 FQNEAQ (reference sequence). The CDR3 sequence is CASSPQTGGVGPLHF. DNA of the CDR3: TGTGCCAGCAGCCCCCAGACAGGGGGCGTTGGACCCCTCCACTTT.